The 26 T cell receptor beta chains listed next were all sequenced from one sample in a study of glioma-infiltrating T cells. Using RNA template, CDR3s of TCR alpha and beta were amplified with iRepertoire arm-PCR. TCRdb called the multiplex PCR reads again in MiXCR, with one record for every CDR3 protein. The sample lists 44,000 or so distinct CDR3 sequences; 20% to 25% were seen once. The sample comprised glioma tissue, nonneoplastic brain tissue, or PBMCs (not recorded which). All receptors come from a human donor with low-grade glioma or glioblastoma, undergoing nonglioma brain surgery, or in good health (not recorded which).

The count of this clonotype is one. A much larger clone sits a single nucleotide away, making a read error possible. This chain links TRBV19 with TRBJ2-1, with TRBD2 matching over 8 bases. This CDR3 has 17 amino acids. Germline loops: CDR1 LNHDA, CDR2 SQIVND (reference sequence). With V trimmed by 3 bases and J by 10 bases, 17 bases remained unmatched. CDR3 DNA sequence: TGTGCCAGTAGTATCCCTCTATCGGGAGGGCCCGGGGGCGAGCAGTTCTTC. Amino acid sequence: CASSIPLSGGPGGEQFF.

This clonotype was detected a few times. Here the CDR3 DNA reads TGTGCCATCAGTGAGTCGACCCGCGAGCAGTACTTC. This translates into CAISESTREQYF. The J gene is TRBJ2-7, the V gene TRBV10-3; D is unclear. From germline, CDR1 is ENHRY and CDR2 SYGVKD. V lost 0 bases to trimming and J lost 6 bases, with 6 bases between them. The CDR3 loop spans 12 amino acids.

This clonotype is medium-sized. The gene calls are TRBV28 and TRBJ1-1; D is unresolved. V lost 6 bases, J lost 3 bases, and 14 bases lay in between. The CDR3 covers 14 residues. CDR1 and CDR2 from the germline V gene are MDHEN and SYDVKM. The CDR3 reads CASRPTREDTEAFF. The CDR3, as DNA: TGTGCCAGCAGACCGACCCGCGAGGACACTGAAGCTTTCTTT.

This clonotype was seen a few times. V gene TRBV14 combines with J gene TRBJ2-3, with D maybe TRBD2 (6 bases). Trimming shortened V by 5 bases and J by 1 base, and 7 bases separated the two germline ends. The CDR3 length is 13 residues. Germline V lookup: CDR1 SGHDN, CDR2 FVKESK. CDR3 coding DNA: TGTGCCAGCAGCGCTAGCGGCACAGATACGCAGTATTTT. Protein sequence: CASSASGTDTQYF. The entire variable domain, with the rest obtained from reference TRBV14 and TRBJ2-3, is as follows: EAGVTQFPSHSVIEKGQTVTLRCDPISGHDNLYWYRRVMGKEIKFLLHFVKESKQDESGMPNNRFLAERTGGTYSTLKVQPAELEDSGVYFCASSASGTDTQYFGPGTRLTVL.

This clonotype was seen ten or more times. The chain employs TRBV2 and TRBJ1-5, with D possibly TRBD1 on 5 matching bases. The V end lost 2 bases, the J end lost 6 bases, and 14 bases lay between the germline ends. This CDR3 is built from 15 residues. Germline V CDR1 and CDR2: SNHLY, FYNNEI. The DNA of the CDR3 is TGTGCCAGCAGTGAACAGGTTGGGGGGACTCAGCCCCAGCATTTT. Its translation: CASSEQVGGTQPQHF. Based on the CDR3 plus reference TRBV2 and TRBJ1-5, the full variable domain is EPEVTQTPSHQVTQMGQEVILRCVPISNHLYFYWYRQILGQKVEFLVSFYNNEISEKSEIFDDQFSVERPDGSNFTLKIRSTKLEDSAMYFCASSEQVGGTQPQHFGDGTRLSIL.

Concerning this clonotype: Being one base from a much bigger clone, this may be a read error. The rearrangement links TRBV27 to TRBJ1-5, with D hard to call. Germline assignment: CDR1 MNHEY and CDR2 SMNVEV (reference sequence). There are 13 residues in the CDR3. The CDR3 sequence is CAISVGLEQPQHF. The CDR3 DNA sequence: TGTGCCATCAGTGTCGGGTTAGAGCAGCCCCAGCATTTT.

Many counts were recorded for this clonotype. CDR3 sequence reads: CASSLGLAGGQETQYF. The CDR3 region has the DNA TGTGCCAGCAGCTTGGGACTAGCGGGAGGACAAGAGACCCAGTACTTC. The rearrangement links TRBV7-2 to TRBJ2-5, with TRBD2 matching 15 bases. V was pared by 3 bases and J by 2 bases, with 1 base of the junction left unmatched. The germline gives CDR1 SGHTA, CDR2 FQGNSA. The CDR3 length is 16 residues.

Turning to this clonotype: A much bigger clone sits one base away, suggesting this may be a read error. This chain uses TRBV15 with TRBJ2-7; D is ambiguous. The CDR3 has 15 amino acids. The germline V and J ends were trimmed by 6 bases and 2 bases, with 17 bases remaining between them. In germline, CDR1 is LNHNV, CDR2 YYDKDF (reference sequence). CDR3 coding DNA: TGTGCCACCAGAAGACAAAGGACGGGTGCCTACGAGCAGTACTTC. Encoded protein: CATRRQRTGAYEQYF.

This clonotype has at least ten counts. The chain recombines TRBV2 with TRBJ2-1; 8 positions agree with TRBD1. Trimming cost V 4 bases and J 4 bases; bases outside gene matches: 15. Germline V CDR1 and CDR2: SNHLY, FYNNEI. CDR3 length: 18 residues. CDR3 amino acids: CASSVVSLGQGFYNEQFF. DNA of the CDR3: TGTGCCAGCAGTGTGGTTAGTTTAGGACAGGGTTTTTACAATGAGCAGTTCTTC.

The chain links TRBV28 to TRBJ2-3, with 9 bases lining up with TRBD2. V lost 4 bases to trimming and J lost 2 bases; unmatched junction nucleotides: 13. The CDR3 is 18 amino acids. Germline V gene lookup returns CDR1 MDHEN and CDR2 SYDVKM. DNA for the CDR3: TGTGCCAGCAGTTCTTGTCGTCGAGGGACTAGCTCCACAGATACGCAGTATTTT. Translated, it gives CASSSCRRGTSSTDTQYF.

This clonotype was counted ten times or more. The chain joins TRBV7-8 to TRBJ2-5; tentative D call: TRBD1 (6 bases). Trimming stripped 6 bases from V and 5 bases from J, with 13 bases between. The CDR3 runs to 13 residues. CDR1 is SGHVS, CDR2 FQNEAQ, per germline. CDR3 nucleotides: TGTGCCAGCAGAACAGGGATGGAGGAGACCCAGTACTTC. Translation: CASRTGMEETQYF.

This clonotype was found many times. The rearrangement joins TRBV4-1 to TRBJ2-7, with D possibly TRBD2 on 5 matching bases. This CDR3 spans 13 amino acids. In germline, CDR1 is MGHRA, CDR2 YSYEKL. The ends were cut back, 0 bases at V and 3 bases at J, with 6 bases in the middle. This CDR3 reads CASSQDRGYEQYV. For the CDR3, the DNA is TGCGCCAGCAGCCAAGATCGGGGCTACGAGCAGTACGTC.

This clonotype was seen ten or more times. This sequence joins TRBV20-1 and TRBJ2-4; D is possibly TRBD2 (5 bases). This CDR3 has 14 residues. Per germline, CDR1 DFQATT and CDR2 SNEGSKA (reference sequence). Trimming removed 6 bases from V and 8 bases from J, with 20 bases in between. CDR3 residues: CSAGDGVWSDIQYF. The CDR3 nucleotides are TGCAGTGCCGGAGACGGGGTGTGGTCGGACATTCAGTACTTC.

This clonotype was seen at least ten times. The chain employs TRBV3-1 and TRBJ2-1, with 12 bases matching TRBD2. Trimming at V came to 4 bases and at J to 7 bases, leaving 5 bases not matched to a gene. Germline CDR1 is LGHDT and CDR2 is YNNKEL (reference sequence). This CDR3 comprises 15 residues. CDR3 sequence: CASSRASGGANEQFF. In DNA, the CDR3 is TGTGCCAGCAGCCGGGCTAGCGGGGGGGCAAATGAGCAGTTCTTC.

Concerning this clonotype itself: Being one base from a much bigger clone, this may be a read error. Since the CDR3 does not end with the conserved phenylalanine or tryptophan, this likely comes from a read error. CDR3 sequence (DNA): TGCGCCAGCAGCCAGGCCGACGCAGGTTACACTGAAGCTTTCCTT. This sequence encodes CASSQADAGYTEAFL. The V and J genes are TRBV4-1 and TRBJ1-1, with D hard to call. The CDR3 has 15 residues. The V gene lost 3 bases and the J gene lost 3 bases, with 14 bases spanning the gap. Germline V gene data show CDR1 as MGHRA and CDR2 as YSYEKL.

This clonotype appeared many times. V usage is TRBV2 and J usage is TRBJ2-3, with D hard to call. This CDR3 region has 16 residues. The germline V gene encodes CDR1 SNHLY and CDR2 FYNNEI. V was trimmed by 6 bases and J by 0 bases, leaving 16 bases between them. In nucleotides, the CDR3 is TGTGCCAGCAGATCTACCCTGGACGGTAGCACAGATACGCAGTATTTT. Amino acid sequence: CASRSTLDGSTDTQYF. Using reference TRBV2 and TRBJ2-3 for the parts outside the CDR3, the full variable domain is EPEVTQTPSHQVTQMGQEVILRCVPISNHLYFYWYRQILGQKVEFLVSFYNNEISEKSEIFDDQFSVERPDGSNFTLKIRSTKLEDSAMYFCASRSTLDGSTDTQYFGPGTRLTVL.

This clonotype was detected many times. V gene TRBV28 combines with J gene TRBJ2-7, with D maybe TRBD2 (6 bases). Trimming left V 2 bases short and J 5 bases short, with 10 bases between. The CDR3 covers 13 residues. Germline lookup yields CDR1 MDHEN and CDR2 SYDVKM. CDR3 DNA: TGTGCCAGCAGTTTACCCGGGGGAAACGAGCAGTACGTC. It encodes CASSLPGGNEQYV.

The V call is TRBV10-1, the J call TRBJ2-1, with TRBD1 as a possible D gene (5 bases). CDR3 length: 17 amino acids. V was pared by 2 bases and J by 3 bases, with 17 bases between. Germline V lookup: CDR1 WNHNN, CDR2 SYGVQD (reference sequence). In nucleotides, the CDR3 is TGCGCCAGCAGTGAGCCCAGACAGACAACTAACTACAATGAGCAGTTCTTC. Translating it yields CASSEPRQTTNYNEQFF.

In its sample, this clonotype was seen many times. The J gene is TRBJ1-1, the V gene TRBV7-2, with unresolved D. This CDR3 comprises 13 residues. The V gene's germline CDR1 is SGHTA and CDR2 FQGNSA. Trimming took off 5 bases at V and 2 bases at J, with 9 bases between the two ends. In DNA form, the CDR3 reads TGTGCCAGCAGCCCTCGACAAAACACTGAAGCTTTCTTT. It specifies CASSPRQNTEAFF.

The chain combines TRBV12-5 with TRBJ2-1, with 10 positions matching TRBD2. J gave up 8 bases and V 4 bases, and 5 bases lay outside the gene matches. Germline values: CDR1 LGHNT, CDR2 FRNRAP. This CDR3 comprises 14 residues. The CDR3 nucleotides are TGTGCTAGTGGTTCACTAGCGGGAACCGATGAGCAGTTCTTC. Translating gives CASGSLAGTDEQFF.

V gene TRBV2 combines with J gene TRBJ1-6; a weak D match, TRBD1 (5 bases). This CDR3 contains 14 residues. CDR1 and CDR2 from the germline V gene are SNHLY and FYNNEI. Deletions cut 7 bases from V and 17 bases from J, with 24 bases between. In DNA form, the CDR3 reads TGTGCCAGCAAGACAGACGGACGAGAGTCACCTTTCCACTTT. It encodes CASKTDGRESPFHF.

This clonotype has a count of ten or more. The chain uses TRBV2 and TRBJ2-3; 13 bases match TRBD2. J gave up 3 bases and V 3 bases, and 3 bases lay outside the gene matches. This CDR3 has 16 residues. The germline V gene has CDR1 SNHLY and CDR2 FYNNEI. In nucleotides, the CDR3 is TGTGCCAGCAGTGACGGACTAGCGGGGGATACAGATACGCAGTATTTT. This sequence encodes CASSDGLAGDTDTQYF. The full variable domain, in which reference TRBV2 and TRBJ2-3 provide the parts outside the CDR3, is EPEVTQTPSHQVTQMGQEVILRCVPISNHLYFYWYRQILGQKVEFLVSFYNNEISEKSEIFDDQFSVERPDGSNFTLKIRSTKLEDSAMYFCASSDGLAGDTDTQYFGPGTRLTVL.

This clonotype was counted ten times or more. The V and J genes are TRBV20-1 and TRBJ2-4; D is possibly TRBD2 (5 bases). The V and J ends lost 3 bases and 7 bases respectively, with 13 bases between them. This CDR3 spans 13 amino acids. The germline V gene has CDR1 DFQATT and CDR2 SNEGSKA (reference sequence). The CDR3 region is CSASTGERNIQYF. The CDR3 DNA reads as TGCAGTGCTAGTACCGGGGAGAGGAACATTCAGTACTTC.

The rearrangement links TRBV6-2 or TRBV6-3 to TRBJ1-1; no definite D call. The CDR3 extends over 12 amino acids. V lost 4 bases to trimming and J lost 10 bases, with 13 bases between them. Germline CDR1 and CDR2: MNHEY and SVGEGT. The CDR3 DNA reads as TGTGCCAGCAGTTCGGTAAAGGCTCGAGCTTTCTTT. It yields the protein CASSSVKARAFF.

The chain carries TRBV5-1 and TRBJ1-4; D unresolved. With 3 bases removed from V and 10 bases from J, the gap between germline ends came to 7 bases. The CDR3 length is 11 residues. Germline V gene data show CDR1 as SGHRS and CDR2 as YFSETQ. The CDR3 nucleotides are TGCGCCAGCAGCTCGGGCTCAAAACTGTTTTTT. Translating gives CASSSGSKLFF.

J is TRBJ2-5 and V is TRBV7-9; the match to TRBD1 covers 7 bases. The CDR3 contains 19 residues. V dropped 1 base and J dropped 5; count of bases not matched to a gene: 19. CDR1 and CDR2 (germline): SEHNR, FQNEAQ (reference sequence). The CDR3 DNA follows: TGTGCCAGCAGCTTAGACCGCGAAATGAGGGGGCCCTCAACGGAGACCCAGTACTTC. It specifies CASSLDREMRGPSTETQYF.